This T cell receptor beta chain was captured by sequencing in a study of radiation and T cells in renal cell carcinoma. Study-level findings and limits: Dominant CDR3 motifs were more common in irradiated tumors than controls.

Profiled with immunoSEQ multiplex PCR; TCRdb holds only in-frame clones, not every one. This sample has some 9,700 clones, with around 50% found just once. This clone has only a few counts. Its antigen is unidentified. CDR1 and CDR2 from the germline V gene are GTSNPN and SVGIG (reference sequence). The CDR3 is 19 residues long. The treatment: 15 Gy SBRT to primary tumor, nephrectomy 4 weeks later. Nephrectomy followed 15 Gy stereotactic body radiation by 4 weeks. The source was tumor tissue, collected from a patient whose treatment included radiotherapy and nephrectomy. This receptor was obtained from a man aged 60 to 69 with renal cell carcinoma. The V and J genes are TRBV30 and TRBJ2-2; 12 positions match TRBD2. The CDR3, as DNA: TGTGCATTTCGGTTGGGGCTAGCGGGAGGGCCGGCGAACACCGGGGAGCTGTTTTTT. Its protein product is CAFRLGLAGGPANTGELFF.